Given below is one T cell receptor (beta chain) in context. What it recognizes is unknown. Generated by immunoSEQ multiplex PCR, the TCRdb table keeps only in-frame clones and is missing some. This sample has 95,000 to 150,000 clones, with 80% to 90% found just once. From germline, CDR1 is MGHRA and CDR2 YSYEKL. V was shortened by 2 bases and J by 1 base, with 9 bases between the two germline ends. This CDR3 region has 14 residues. This sample was included in a study of T cell responses to AZD1222 COVID-19 vaccine. Findings and caveats of the study: The donor group comprised mostly white British people and more females; the analysis possibly underestimated clonal diversity.

The sequencing here drew on peripheral blood, taken on day 0 of AZD1222 vaccination. The receptor's source is an adult in good health. The chain is built from TRBV4-1 and TRBJ2-7; D unresolved. In nucleotides, the CDR3 is TGCGCCAGCAGCCAATACGGTCGGTCCTACGAGCAGTACTTC. Its translation: CASSQYGRSYEQYF.